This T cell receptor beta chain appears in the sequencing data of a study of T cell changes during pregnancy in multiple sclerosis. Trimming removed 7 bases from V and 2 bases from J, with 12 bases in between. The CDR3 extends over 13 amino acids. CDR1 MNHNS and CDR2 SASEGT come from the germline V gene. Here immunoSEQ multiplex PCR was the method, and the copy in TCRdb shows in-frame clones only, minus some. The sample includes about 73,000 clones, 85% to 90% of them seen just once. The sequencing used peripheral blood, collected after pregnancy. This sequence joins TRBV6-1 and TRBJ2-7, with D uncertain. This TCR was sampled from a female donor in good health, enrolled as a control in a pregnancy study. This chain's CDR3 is CASTRSVTYEQYF. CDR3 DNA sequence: TGTGCCAGCACTAGGAGCGTAACCTACGAGCAGTACTTC.